This T cell receptor (beta chain) was found in a study of blood T cell repertoires in COVID-19. Repertoires were generated with immunoSEQ multiplex PCR, while TCRdb's copy carries only in-frame clones and drops some. The repertoire has over 100,000 clones, around four fifths of them found once; the top ten carry 16%. This CDR3 contains 18 residues. CDR1 KGHDR and CDR2 SFDVKD come from the germline V gene. V was clipped by 3 bases and J by 4 bases, with 24 bases between them. This clone was recorded a few times. The sequence was collected from a man between 60 and 70 years old with active or convalescent COVID-19. The chain joins TRBV24-1 to TRBJ2-7; D perhaps matches TRBD2 (6 bases). The sequenced sample was peripheral blood. For the CDR3, the DNA is TGTGCCACCAGTGATACTCTCCCGGGACTCATCGTTCCATACGAGCAGTACTTC. It encodes CATSDTLPGLIVPYEQYF.